The 10 T cell receptor beta chains below were found in one sample sequenced in a study of blood T cell repertoires in COVID-19 (dated by TCRdb to the early 2020s). The library came from the immunoSEQ multiplex PCR assay. The table was pulled from immuneACCESS by TCRdb, which kept in-frame rearrangements only. Such tables lose some clones; where checked, under half of the loss comes from unresolved V genes, and the rest has no known cause. The sample profile shows approximately 90,000 clones; 80% to 90% of them were found once. Approximately 8.9% of the sample lies in the top ten. The sample taken for sequencing was peripheral blood. The receptors were gathered from a man aged 45-65 years with acute or convalescent COVID-19.

This clone was detected once. The chain combines TRBV5-4 with TRBJ1-2; 10 bases are a match to TRBD1. The CDR3 spans 14 residues. V was clipped by 4 bases and J by 8 bases; unmatched bases: 8. Germline V gene data show CDR1 as SGHNT and CDR2 as YYREEE (reference sequence). CDR3: CASSRDRGRAGYTF. The CDR3 region has the DNA TGTGCCAGCAGCAGAGACAGGGGGCGAGCAGGCTACACCTTC.

This clone was seen once. The chain uses TRBV10-2 and TRBJ1-3, with unresolved D. This CDR3 spans 15 amino acids. The V gene's germline CDR1 is WSHSY and CDR2 SAAADI. With 3 bases removed from V and 0 bases from J, the gap between germline ends came to 9 bases. CDR3 sequence: CASSDFPSSGNTIYF. The CDR3, as DNA: TGCGCCAGCAGTGATTTCCCGAGCTCTGGAAACACCATATATTTT.

The chain combines TRBV19 with TRBJ1-2, with TRBD1 identical over 9 bases. J was trimmed by 3 bases and V by 6 bases; bases with no gene match: 5. Germline CDR1 and CDR2: LNHDA and SQIVND (reference sequence). The CDR3 has 14 amino acids. CDR3 protein: CASSRDRAYYGYTF. The CDR3 bases are TGTGCCAGTAGCAGGGACAGGGCGTACTATGGCTACACCTTC.

Here the CDR3 DNA reads TGTGCCACCCGCCTTAGGACAACGCATGGCTACACCTTC. It is translated as CATRLRTTHGYTF. The chain links TRBV19 to TRBJ1-2; perhaps TRBD1 as D (5 bases). Germline loops: CDR1 LNHDA, CDR2 SQIVND (reference sequence). V lost 10 bases and J 6 bases, leaving 18 bases between the germline ends. This CDR3 spans 13 amino acids.

This chain uses TRBV6-5 with TRBJ2-7, with TRBD1 identical over 7 bases. The germline CDR1 and CDR2 sequences are MNHEY and SVGAGI. The junction had 8 bases not matched to a gene; V was cut back by 6 bases and J by 0 bases. This CDR3 comprises 15 residues. Here the CDR3 DNA reads TGTGCCAGCAGACAAGACAGGGCCAGCTCCTACGAGCAGTACTTC. This translates into CASRQDRASSYEQYF.

The chain links TRBV19 to TRBJ1-1; 7 bases map to TRBD1. The CDR3 sequence is 14 residues long. J was trimmed by 1 base and V by 3 bases; bases with no gene match: 2. The V gene's germline CDR1 is LNHDA and CDR2 SQIVND (reference sequence). Here the CDR3 reads CASSIRTGNTEAFF. CDR3 DNA: TGTGCCAGTAGTATTAGGACAGGGAACACTGAAGCTTTCTTT.

The genes are TRBV19 and TRBJ1-2, with D perhaps TRBD1 (6 bases). The V end was cut by 5 bases, the J end by 3 bases, with 13 bases between. This CDR3 comprises 14 residues. The V gene's germline CDR1 is LNHDA and CDR2 SQIVND (reference sequence). The CDR3 here is CASSEYRVDYGYTF. The DNA of the CDR3 is TGTGCCAGTAGTGAATACAGGGTTGACTATGGCTACACCTTC.

The rearrangement links TRBV2 to TRBJ1-2; perhaps TRBD1 as D (5 bases). CDR3 size: 15 residues. The germline gives CDR1 SNHLY, CDR2 FYNNEI. V lost 2 bases and J 6 bases, leaving 16 bases between the germline ends. CDR3 sequence reads: CASSEYLRGSDGYTF. The CDR3 bases are TGTGCCAGCAGTGAATATCTGCGGGGGTCGGATGGCTACACCTTC.

V and J are TRBV3-1 (or the pseudogene TRBV3-2) and TRBJ2-3; 8 positions match TRBD2. CDR1 LGHDT and CDR2 YNNKEL come from the germline V gene (reference sequence). CDR3 length equals 17 residues. V lost 0 bases, J lost 1 base, and 6 bases stayed unmatched. The CDR3 sequence: CASSQDWRGVGTDTQYF. The CDR3 DNA is TGTGCCAGCAGCCAAGATTGGCGGGGGGTGGGCACAGATACGCAGTATTTT.

V is TRBV5-8 and J is TRBJ2-5, with D unclear. This CDR3 contains 13 residues. With 1 base removed from V and 3 bases from J, the gap between germline ends came to 7 bases. Germline CDR1 SGHTS, CDR2 YDEGEE. CDR3 sequence: CASSLWQKETQYF. CDR3 bases: TGTGCCAGCAGCTTGTGGCAGAAAGAGACCCAGTACTTC.